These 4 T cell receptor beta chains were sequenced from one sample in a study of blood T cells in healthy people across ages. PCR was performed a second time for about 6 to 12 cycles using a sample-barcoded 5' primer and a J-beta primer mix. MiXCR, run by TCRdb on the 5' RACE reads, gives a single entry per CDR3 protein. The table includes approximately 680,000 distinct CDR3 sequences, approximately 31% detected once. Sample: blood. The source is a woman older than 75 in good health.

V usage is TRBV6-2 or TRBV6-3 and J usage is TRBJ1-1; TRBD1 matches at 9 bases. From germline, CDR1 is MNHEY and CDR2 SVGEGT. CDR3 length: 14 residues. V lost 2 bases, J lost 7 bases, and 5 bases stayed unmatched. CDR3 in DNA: TGTGCCAGCAGTTACCTCACAGGGGGCATTGAAGCTTTCTTT. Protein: CASSYLTGGIEAFF.

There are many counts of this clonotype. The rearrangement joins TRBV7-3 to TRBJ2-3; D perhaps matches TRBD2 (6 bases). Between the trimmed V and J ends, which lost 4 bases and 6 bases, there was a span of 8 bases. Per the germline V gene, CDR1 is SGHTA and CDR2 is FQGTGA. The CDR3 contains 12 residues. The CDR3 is CASSSGGDTQYF. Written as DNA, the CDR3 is TGTGCCAGCAGCTCCGGAGGGGATACGCAGTATTTT.

CDR3 loop: CASSTTISGANVLTF. CDR3 nucleotide sequence: TGTGCCAGCAGCACTACTATTTCTGGGGCCAACGTCCTGACTTTC. This chain uses TRBV2 with TRBJ2-6; no firm D call. Looked up from germline, CDR1 is SNHLY and CDR2 is FYNNEI. V was shortened by 6 bases and J by 1 base, with 10 bases between the two germline ends. This CDR3 contains 15 residues. The whole variable domain, filled in from reference TRBV2 and TRBJ2-6, reads EPEVTQTPSHQVTQMGQEVILRCVPISNHLYFYWYRQILGQKVEFLVSFYNNEISEKSEIFDDQFSVERPDGSNFTLKIRSTKLEDSAMYFCASSTTISGANVLTFGAGSRLTVL.

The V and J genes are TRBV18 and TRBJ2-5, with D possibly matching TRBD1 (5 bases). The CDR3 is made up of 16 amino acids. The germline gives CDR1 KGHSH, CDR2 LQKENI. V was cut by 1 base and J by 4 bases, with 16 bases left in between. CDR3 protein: CASSPLGAVTGETQYF. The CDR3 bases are TGTGCCAGCTCACCACTTGGGGCCGTCACTGGAGAGACCCAGTACTTC. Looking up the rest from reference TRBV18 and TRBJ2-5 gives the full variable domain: NAGVMQNPRHLVRRRGQEARLRCSPMKGHSHVYWYRQLPEEGLKFMVYLQKENIIDESGMPKERFSAEFPKEGPSILRIQQVVRGDSAAYFCASSPLGAVTGETQYFGPGTRLLVL.